This T cell receptor (beta chain) was sequenced during a study of OX40 agonist ivuxolimab in advanced cancers. The study, taken as a whole, reports: Partial responders at 0.1-3.0 mg/kg showed near-lowest clonal expansion.

The data were produced by immunoSEQ multiplex PCR, yet TCRdb's version contains in-frame clones alone and is incomplete. The sample lists tens of thousands of clones; 90% were seen once. Of note for this clone: Its matching antigen is unknown. One junction end disagrees with the germline gene, perhaps due to a read error. Within the sample, other DNA sequences also encode this same CDR3.

This specimen was CD4+ or CD8+ T cells sorted from blood, taken in a trial of the OX40 agonist ivuxolimab. This TCR came from an adult with an advanced solid tumor such as melanoma, head and neck, liver or kidney cancer.

The CDR3 protein is CASSVYGSVGNQPQHF. In DNA, the CDR3 is TGCGCCAGCAGTGTTTATGGGTCGGTTGGCAATCAGCCCCAGCATTTT. The chain has TRBV2 and TRBJ1-5; D remains unclear. The CDR3 runs to 16 residues. Germline V gives CDR1 SNHLY, CDR2 FYNNEI.